This T cell receptor beta chain was sequenced for a study of TIL therapy for anti-PD-1-resistant metastatic lung cancer. As for time point: pre-treatment sample, taken before nivolumab and TIL therapy. Germline V gives CDR1 SGHVS, CDR2 FNYEAQ. The CDR3 is 14 amino acids. Trimming pared 1 base from V and 6 bases from J, leaving 12 bases between. This was the immunoSEQ v3 assay. Repertoires were generated with immunoSEQ multiplex PCR, while TCRdb's copy carries only in-frame clones and drops some. The top ten hold approximately 6% of the sample, which has some 37,000 clones, around 70% seen once. The sequence was obtained from a person aged 25 to 80 with non-small cell lung cancer. This material consisted of blood, taken at baseline. J is TRBJ1-1 and V is TRBV7-6; no definite D call. The CDR3 DNA follows: TGTGCCAGCAGCTTAGTGGACGGGAATGCTGAAGCTTTCTTT. It specifies CASSLVDGNAEAFF.